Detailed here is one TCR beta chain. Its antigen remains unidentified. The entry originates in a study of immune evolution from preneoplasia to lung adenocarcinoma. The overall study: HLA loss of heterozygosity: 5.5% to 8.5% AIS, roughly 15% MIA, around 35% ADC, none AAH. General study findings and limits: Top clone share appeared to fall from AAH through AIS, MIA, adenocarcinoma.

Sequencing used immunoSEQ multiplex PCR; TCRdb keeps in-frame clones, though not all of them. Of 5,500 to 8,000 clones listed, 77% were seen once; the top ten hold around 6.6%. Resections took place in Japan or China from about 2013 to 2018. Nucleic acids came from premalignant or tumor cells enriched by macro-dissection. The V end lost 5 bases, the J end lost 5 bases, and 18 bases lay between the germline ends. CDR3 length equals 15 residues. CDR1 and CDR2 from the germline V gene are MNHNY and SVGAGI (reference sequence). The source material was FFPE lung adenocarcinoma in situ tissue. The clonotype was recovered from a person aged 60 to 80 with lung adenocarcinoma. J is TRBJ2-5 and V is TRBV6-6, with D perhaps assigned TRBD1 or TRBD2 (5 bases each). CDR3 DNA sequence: TGTGCCAGCAGTCGCCTACGGGGCGAGCTGGAGACCCAGTACTTC. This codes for CASSRLRGELETQYF.